The rows below give T cell receptor beta chains drawn from one sample of a study of blood T cells in healthy people across ages. Each CDR3 protein is one row after TCRdb ran MiXCR on the 5' RACE reads. The profile shows around 990,000 distinct CDR3 sequences, roughly a quarter of them singletons. This same sample was also taken into another study, of T cells of mothers and their children.

The sequenced material came from blood. These receptors were taken from a girl aged 2-9 years in good health. Both conserved end residues are part of each CDR3. The D gene is left open where the match is weak. The listing skips clone size in some rows; elsewhere it reads once, few, many or a size class.

-	TRBV27	-	TRBJ1-6	TGTGCCAGCAGTCCGAGTTTGTCACCCCTCCACTTT	CASSPSLSPLHF
few	TRBV7-6	-	TRBJ2-7	TGTGCCAGCAGCAAAATTGACAGCTACGAGCAGTACTTC	CASSKIDSYEQYF
-	TRBV7-3	TRBD2	TRBJ2-1	TGTGCCAGCAGCTTAACGGCCACCGGACTAGCGGGTGATGAGCAGTTCTTC	CASSLTATGLAGDEQFF
-	TRBV20-1	-	TRBJ1-3	TGCAGTGCCCTCTCGAGGGGAAACACCATATATTTT	CSALSRGNTIYF
many	TRBV4-1	-	TRBJ2-1	TGCGCCAGCAGCCGGGATAGCAATGAGCAGTTCTTC	CASSRDSNEQFF
few	TRBV6-5	TRBD1	TRBJ2-1	TGTGCCAGCAGTTTTAACAGGGGTACCTACAATGAGCAGTTCTTC	CASSFNRGTYNEQFF
-	TRBV20-1	-	TRBJ2-7	TGCAGTGCCGCCCTCCCTAGTTACGGGTACGAGCAGTACTTC	CSAALPSYGYEQYF
-	TRBV5-1	TRBD1	TRBJ2-1	TGCGCCAGCAGCCTTGACAGGGTTTCGGGCAATGAGCAGTTCTTC	CASSLDRVSGNEQFF
few	TRBV12-3/TRBV12-4	-	TRBJ1-1	TGTGCCAGCAGGGTTGGAGCACCGAACACTGAAGCTTTCTTT	CASRVGAPNTEAFF
-	TRBV6-5	-	TRBJ1-1	TGTGCCAGCAGTTACTACGGGACGAACACTGAAGCTTTCTTT	CASSYYGTNTEAFF
few	TRBV28	TRBD2	TRBJ2-3	TGTGCCAGCAGCCTGAGGCGGGAGGGCCTCGCAGATACGCAGTATTTT	CASSLRREGLADTQYF
many	TRBV12-3/TRBV12-4	-	TRBJ1-1	TGTGCCAGCAGTTTTACCGGGAACACTGAAGCTTTCTTT	CASSFTGNTEAFF
few	TRBV2	-	TRBJ2-3	TGTGCCAGCCTAGGGAGCCCAGATACGCAGTATTTT	CASLGSPDTQYF
-	TRBV12-3/TRBV12-4	-	TRBJ2-7	TGTGCCAGCAGTTATACTCCATACGAGCAGTACTTC	CASSYTPYEQYF
-	TRBV20-1	-	TRBJ1-2	TGCAGTGCTAGAGTCGGGTCGGACTATGGCTACACCTTC	CSARVGSDYGYTF
once	TRBV5-1	-	TRBJ1-1	TGCGCCAGCAGCCTTGGGGGCCTCCCAACTGAAGCTTTCTTT	CASSLGGLPTEAFF
many	TRBV7-9	-	TRBJ2-5	TGTGCCAGCACCCGGGGGGAGACCCAGTACTTC	CASTRGETQYF
few	TRBV6-6	-	TRBJ2-7	TGTGCCAGCAGTTATAATAGCGCCTACGAGCAGTACTTC	CASSYNSAYEQYF
few	TRBV3-1	-	TRBJ2-1	TGTGCCAGCAGCCAAAGGAGGCCGTCAGGGGACAATGAGCAGTTCTTC	CASSQRRPSGDNEQFF
-	TRBV7-3	-	TRBJ1-1	TGTGCCAGCAGCTTAGGAGAAAGAGGGAACACTGAAGCTTTCTTT	CASSLGERGNTEAFF
-	TRBV10-3	-	TRBJ1-1	TGTGCCATCAGTGAGCCATACTCCACTTGGGGCACTGAAGCTTTCTTT	CAISEPYSTWGTEAFF
few	TRBV29-1	-	TRBJ2-7	TGCAGCGTTGAAGGCACCAGCCCCTACGAGCAGTACTTC	CSVEGTSPYEQYF
-	TRBV4-1	-	TRBJ2-4	TGCGCCAGCAGCCAACAGCGACAGATAACCAAAAACATTCAGTACTTC	CASSQQRQITKNIQYF
-	TRBV7-2	-	TRBJ2-3	TGTGCCAGCAGCTTAGGGCAGGGAGGAGGGTTCACGGATACGCAGTATTTT	CASSLGQGGGFTDTQYF
few	TRBV3-1	-	TRBJ2-6	TGTGCCAGCAGCCAACAGCGGGGGGCCAACGTCCTGACTTTC	CASSQQRGANVLTF
many	TRBV12-3/TRBV12-4	-	TRBJ1-2	TGTGCCAGCAGCTCCGGGCCGTACTATGGCTACACCTTC	CASSSGPYYGYTF
-	TRBV11-3	TRBD2	TRBJ2-5	TGTGCCAGCAGCTTAGTCAATGGTTGGAGCGGGGGGGAGACCCAGTACTTC	CASSLVNGWSGGETQYF
few	TRBV29-1	TRBD2	TRBJ2-7	TGCAGCGCGGGACTAGCAGTCTACGAGCAGTACTTC	CSAGLAVYEQYF
-	TRBV6-2/TRBV6-3	-	TRBJ2-5	TGTGCCAGCAGTACGACAGGCCTCCTATACTTC	CASSTTGLLYF
-	TRBV29-1	-	TRBJ1-2	TGCAGCGTTGAAGATCGGGCAGGGGATGGCTACACCTTC	CSVEDRAGDGYTF
few	TRBV24-1	-	TRBJ2-3	TGTGCCACCTCCCCCACCTTAGACGCGGGTACGCAGTATTTT	CATSPTLDAGTQYF
-	TRBV12-3/TRBV12-4	-	TRBJ2-2	TGTGCCAGCAGGGTTCTAGGAACCGGGGAGCTGTTTTTT	CASRVLGTGELFF
few	TRBV6-1	-	TRBJ2-2	TGTGCCAGCAGTGAAGTGGGGTTCTACGGTGACACCGGGGAGCTGTTTTTT	CASSEVGFYGDTGELFF
-	TRBV19	-	TRBJ1-4	TGTGCCAGTAGTTTCCAGGAGAGGGAAAAACTGTTTTTT	CASSFQEREKLFF
-	TRBV29-1	-	TRBJ2-5	TGCAGCGTTGGCGAATCAAACCAAGAGACCCAGTACTTC	CSVGESNQETQYF
-	TRBV12-3/TRBV12-4	TRBD2	TRBJ2-7	TGTGCCAGCAGTTTAGAGGGGGGTAGCGGGAGAATTAAAGGCGAGCAGTACTTC	CASSLEGGSGRIKGEQYF
-	TRBV25-1	TRBD1	TRBJ1-4	TGTGCCAGCAATGACAGGGTTAGAGAAAAACTGTTTTTT	CASNDRVREKLFF
-	TRBV12-3/TRBV12-4	TRBD1	TRBJ2-7	TGTGCCAGCAGTTTTAGACAGGGGAACTACGAGCAGTACTTC	CASSFRQGNYEQYF
few	TRBV20-1	TRBD1	TRBJ1-2	TGCAGTGCTAGCCCAGGGGGCCTATTAGATAAATACACCTTC	CSASPGGLLDKYTF
few	TRBV28	-	TRBJ2-7	TGTGCCAGCAGTTACCGGAGGGCCAAGGCCGAATCCTACGAGCAGTACTTC	CASSYRRAKAESYEQYF
-	TRBV5-1	TRBD1	TRBJ2-5	TGCGCCAGCAGAAGACAGGGAAGGAGGGAGACCCAGTACTTC	CASRRQGRRETQYF
-	TRBV7-9	-	TRBJ1-2	TGTGCCAGTGGAGCTTATGGCTACACCTTC	CASGAYGYTF
-	TRBV11-3	-	TRBJ1-4	TGTGCCAGCAGCTTATGGCCGGATGAAAAACTGTTTTTT	CASSLWPDEKLFF
few	TRBV3-1	TRBD2	TRBJ2-2	TGTGCCAGCAGCCAAGAGCGACTAGCGGGGGAAACCGGGGAGCTGTTTTTT	CASSQERLAGETGELFF
few	TRBV5-6	TRBD1	TRBJ2-4	TGTGCCAGCAGCTTAGACAGGGTCATTCAGTACTTC	CASSLDRVIQYF
few	TRBV12-3/TRBV12-4	TRBD2	TRBJ2-1	TGTGCCAGCAGTTCAGGGGTACTAGCGGGGTTTTCTGAGCAGTTCTTC	CASSSGVLAGFSEQFF
-	TRBV28	-	TRBJ2-3	TGTGCCAGCAGTTTATTCTTAGGTTCAGCGCGGGATCGCACAGATACGCAGTATTTT	CASSLFLGSARDRTDTQYF